A selection of T cell receptor beta chains follows, all from one sample in a study of cytomegalovirus exposure and HLA in healthy donors. Profiled with immunoSEQ multiplex PCR; TCRdb holds only in-frame clones, not every one. The sample shows 180,000 or so clones, 86% of them seen only once. Sequencing input: PBMCs. The source of these receptors is a young man in good health and CMV-seropositive. Both conserved end residues are part of each CDR3. Each record gives: D gene, J gene, V gene, clone size, CDR3 protein, CDR3 DNA. The D gene is left open where the match is weak. The size of a clone is reported for some rows only, either as once, few or many, or as a class for expanded clones.

>NA|TRBJ2-3|TRBV6-6|NA
CASSYSIGATDTQYF
TGTGCCAGCAGTTACTCGATTGGCGCCACAGATACGCAGTATTTT
>NA|TRBJ1-4|TRBV6-5|once
CASRQGYEKLFF
TGTGCCAGCAGACAGGGTTATGAAAAACTGTTTTTT
>TRBD1|TRBJ2-1|TRBV7-9|NA
CASSLALGQGKHNEQFF
TGTGCCAGCAGCTTAGCTTTGGGACAGGGGAAGCACAATGAGCAGTTCTTC
>NA|TRBJ1-2|TRBV6-5|NA
CASGAGYGYTF
TGTGCCAGCGGGGCGGGCTATGGCTACACCTTC
>NA|TRBJ2-7|TRBV4-1|NA
CASSQGLRGEQYF
TGCGCCAGCAGCCAGGGACTTCGGGGCGAGCAGTACTTC
>NA|TRBJ2-1|TRBV28|NA
CASTPPPGTDPIEQFF
TGTGCCAGCACTCCCCCCCCCGGGACCGACCCTATTGAGCAGTTCTTC
>TRBD2|TRBJ2-7|TRBV9|NA
CASSPTGTNEQYF
TGTGCCAGCAGCCCCACCGGGACTAACGAGCAGTACTTC
>NA|TRBJ2-3|TRBV29-1|NA
CSVDSPAGGPTDTQYF
TGCAGCGTTGACTCCCCGGCTGGGGGCCCGACAGATACGCAGTATTTT
>NA|TRBJ2-1|TRBV19|NA
CASTQRGGSNNEQFF
TGTGCCAGTACCCAGAGGGGGGGTAGCAACAATGAGCAGTTCTTC
>NA|TRBJ1-2|TRBV6-5|NA
CASSYSKSRGRGGYTF
TGTGCCAGCAGTTACTCGAAATCCAGGGGCCGAGGTGGCTACACCTTC
>NA|TRBJ1-6|TRBV2|many
CASRASGPLHF
TGTGCCAGCAGGGCTTCGGGGCCCCTCCACTTT
>NA|TRBJ1-3|TRBV11-2|NA
CASTSARRGNTIYF
TGTGCCAGCACCTCAGCTCGGAGGGGAAACACCATATATTTT
>NA|TRBJ1-5|TRBV2|medium-sized
CASSVTAAGQPQHF
TGTGCCAGCAGCGTAACAGCGGCTGGTCAGCCCCAGCATTTT
>NA|TRBJ2-7|TRBV4-1|NA
CASSQEGYEQYF
TGCGCCAGCAGCCAAGAAGGCTACGAGCAGTACTTC
>NA|TRBJ2-2|TRBV7-8|NA
CASSVIGGGNTGELFF
TGTGCCAGCAGCGTCATTGGAGGGGGCAACACCGGGGAGCTGTTTTTT
>TRBD1|TRBJ1-1|TRBV2|NA
CASTKQGSTTEAFF
TGTGCCAGCACCAAACAGGGGTCCACCACTGAAGCTTTCTTT